The present TCR beta chain was sequenced within a study of blood T cell repertoires in COVID-19. About the research overall: In each case, the material was cDNA or gDNA derived from T cells, B-cell-depleted T cells, or PBMCs.

The CDR3 covers 13 residues. The V and J ends lost 3 bases and 3 bases respectively, with 6 bases between them. Sequencing used immunoSEQ multiplex PCR; TCRdb keeps in-frame clones, though not all of them. The data show tens of thousands of clones, approximately 86% seen once. Specimen: peripheral blood. This receptor was taken from a man aged 60-69 years with acute or convalescent COVID-19. V and J are TRBV12-3 or TRBV12-4 and TRBJ1-5; D gene unclear. The CDR3 sequence: CASSFGINQPQHF. In DNA, the CDR3 is TGTGCCAGCAGTTTCGGTATCAATCAGCCCCAGCATTTT.